This entry describes one T cell receptor beta chain. Its antigen is not identified. This record belongs to a study of cytomegalovirus exposure and HLA in healthy donors. Study-level information: The study's early data release held about 85 million unique TCRs from HLA-typed donors. General study findings and limits: Within a later analysis, the majority of CMV-associated TCR beta chains appeared HLA-restricted. Productive rates of about 90% or about 30% were seen for most TCR beta V segments in an earlier analysis. A cluster of highly shared sequence variants was likely a sequencing artifact.

Amplification used 60 Vbeta primers and 13 Jbeta primers. Assay: immunoSEQ multiplex PCR; the TCRdb copy retains only in-frame clones and omits some. This table holds about 200,000 clones, 70% to 80% found once. This receptor was obtained from a male donor in good health and CMV-seropositive. Sequencing used PBMCs.

The CDR3 region is CASVIYPRPGQGRFQPQHF. CDR3 DNA: TGTGCCAGCGTCATCTACCCAAGACCGGGACAGGGGAGGTTTCAGCCCCAGCATTTT. The chain employs TRBV27 and TRBJ1-5; 10 bases are a match to TRBD1. The germline V gene has CDR1 MNHEY and CDR2 SMNVEV (reference sequence). The length of the CDR3 is 19 residues. Trimming took 8 bases from V and 6 from J; bases not matched to a gene: 22.